This T cell receptor (beta chain) originates from a study of vaccination and CD4 T cells after COVID-19. Study details: Drawing of post-COVID samples took place a median around 110 days after diagnosis (range 35 to 161). Overlapping spike peptides served as the stimulus for the cells. These peptides came from SARS-CoV-2 and from the common cold coronaviruses HCoV-NL63, HCoV-OC43 and HCoV-229E.

Treatment defined: roughly ten-day PBMC culture with coronavirus spike peptide pools or control peptides (ViraFEST assay). The authors cultured some 1.9 million PBMCs per well with around 10 IU/ml IL-2 and 8.5 to 10 ug/ml peptide pools. Sequenced with the Oncomine TCR Beta short-read assay was DNA taken from cultured CD4+ T cells. TCRdb itself ran the PCR reads through MiXCR, one entry per CDR3 protein. Of over 20,000 distinct CDR3 sequences listed, around 50% were seen once; the top ten hold approximately 5.8%. Germline CDR1 reads DFQATT; CDR2 reads SNEGSKA (reference sequence). The CDR3 loop spans 15 amino acids. With V trimmed by 6 bases and J by 1 base, 5 bases remained unmatched. This clonotype was observed a few times. As yet, its antigen is unknown.

The receptor was derived from a human donor who had recovered from COVID-19. The rearrangement joins TRBV20-1 to TRBJ2-7; TRBD2 agrees at 14 bases. The sample consisted of CD4+ T cells from blood, cultured in vitro. The CDR3 sequence: CSALGTSGSSYEQYF. The CDR3 nucleotides read TGCAGTGCCCTAGGGACTAGCGGGAGTTCCTACGAGCAGTACTTC.